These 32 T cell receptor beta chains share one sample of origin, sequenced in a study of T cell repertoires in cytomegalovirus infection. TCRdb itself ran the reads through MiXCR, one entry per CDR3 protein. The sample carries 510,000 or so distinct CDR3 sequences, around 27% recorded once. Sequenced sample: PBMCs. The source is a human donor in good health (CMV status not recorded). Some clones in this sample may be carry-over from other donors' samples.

CDR3 in amino acids: CATVFNEGADTQYF. In nucleotides, the CDR3 is TGTGCCACCGTTTTCAATGAAGGGGCAGATACGCAGTATTTT. This rearrangement joins TRBV10-3 to TRBJ2-3; possible D gene TRBD1, 5 bases. The CDR3 is 14 amino acids. Trimming removed 10 bases from V and 4 bases from J, with 18 bases in between. From germline, CDR1 is ENHRY and CDR2 SYGVKD.

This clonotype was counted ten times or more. This CDR3 is CASRRTGGPPMNTEAFF. In DNA, the CDR3 is TGTGCCAGCAGACGGACAGGGGGTCCCCCTATGAACACTGAAGCTTTCTTT. The chain links TRBV7-2 to TRBJ1-1, with TRBD1 matching over 10 bases. Germline V lookup: CDR1 SGHTA, CDR2 FQGNSA. The CDR3 is 17 amino acids. Germline trimming cut 6 bases from V and 0 bases from J; bases unmatched to any gene: 10. Supplemented by reference TRBV7-2 and TRBJ1-1, the full variable domain reads GAGVSQSPSNKVTEKGKDVELRCDPISGHTALYWYRQSLGQGLEFLIYFQGNSAPDKSGLPSDRFSAERTGGSVSTLTIQRTQQEDSAVYLCASRRTGGPPMNTEAFFGQGTRLTVV.

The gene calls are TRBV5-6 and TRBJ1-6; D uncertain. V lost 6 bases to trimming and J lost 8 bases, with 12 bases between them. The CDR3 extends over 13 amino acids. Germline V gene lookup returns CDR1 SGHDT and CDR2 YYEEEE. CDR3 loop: CASNDQSDSPLHF. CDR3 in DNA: TGTGCCAGCAACGATCAATCGGATTCACCCCTCCACTTT.

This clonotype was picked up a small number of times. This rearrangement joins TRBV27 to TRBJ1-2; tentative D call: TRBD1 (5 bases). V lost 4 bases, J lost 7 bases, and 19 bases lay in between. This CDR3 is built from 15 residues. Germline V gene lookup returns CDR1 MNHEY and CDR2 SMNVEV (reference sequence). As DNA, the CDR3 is TGTGCCAGCAGTTCGTATTTGAGGGGTGTTAGTGGCTACACCTTC. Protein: CASSSYLRGVSGYTF.

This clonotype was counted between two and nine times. The CDR3 DNA is TGTGCCAGCATATCTGGGGGACTAGCGGGTGAGCAGTTCTTC. It is translated as CASISGGLAGEQFF. This chain links TRBV7-9 with TRBJ2-1; 12 bases are a match to TRBD2. With 7 bases clipped from V and 9 bases from J, the junction kept 7 bases outside the gene matches. This CDR3 comprises 14 residues. CDR1 and CDR2 (germline): SEHNR, FQNEAQ (reference sequence).

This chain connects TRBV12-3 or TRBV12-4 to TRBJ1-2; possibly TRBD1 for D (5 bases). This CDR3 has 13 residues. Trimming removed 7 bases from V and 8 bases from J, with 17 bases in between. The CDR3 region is CASTSVSGPGYTF. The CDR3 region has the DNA TGTGCCAGCACCTCCGTGTCAGGGCCGGGCTACACCTTC.

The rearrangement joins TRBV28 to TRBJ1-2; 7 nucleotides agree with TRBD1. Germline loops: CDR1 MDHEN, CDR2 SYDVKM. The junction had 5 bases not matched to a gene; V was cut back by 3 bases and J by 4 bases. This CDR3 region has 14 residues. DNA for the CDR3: TGTGCCAGCAGTTTGGGACAGTTGGGCTATGGCTACACCTTC. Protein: CASSLGQLGYGYTF.

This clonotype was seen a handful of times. The DNA for the CDR3 is TGTGCCAGCAGTGAACATGGCTGGGCGGGAGGGAGCACAGATACGCAGTATTTT. It is translated as CASSEHGWAGGSTDTQYF. The gene calls are TRBV6-1 and TRBJ2-3, with 9 bases identical to TRBD2. The CDR3 consists of 18 residues. Per germline, CDR1 MNHNS and CDR2 SASEGT. V shed 2 bases and J 0 bases; nucleotides not matched to a gene: 9.

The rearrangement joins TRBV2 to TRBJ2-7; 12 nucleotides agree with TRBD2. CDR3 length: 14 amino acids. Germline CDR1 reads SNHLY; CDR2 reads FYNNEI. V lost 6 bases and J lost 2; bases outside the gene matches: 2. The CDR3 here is CASRWTSGTYEQYF. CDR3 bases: TGTGCCAGCAGATGGACTAGCGGGACCTACGAGCAGTACTTC.

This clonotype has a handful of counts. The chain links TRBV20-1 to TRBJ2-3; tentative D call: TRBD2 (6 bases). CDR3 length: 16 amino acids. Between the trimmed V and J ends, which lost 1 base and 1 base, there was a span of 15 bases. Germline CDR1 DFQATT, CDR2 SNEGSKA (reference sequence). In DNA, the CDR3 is TGCAGTGCTAGAGGCACCCGGGGGTTTGGCACAGATACGCAGTATTTT. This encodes CSARGTRGFGTDTQYF.

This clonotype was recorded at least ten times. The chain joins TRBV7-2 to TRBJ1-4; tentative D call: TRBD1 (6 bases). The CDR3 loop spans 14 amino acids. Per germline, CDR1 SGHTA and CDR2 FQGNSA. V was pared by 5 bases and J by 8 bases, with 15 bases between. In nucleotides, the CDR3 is TGTGCCAGCAGCCAAGGGACAAGGGGAGAAAAACTGTTTTTT. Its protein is CASSQGTRGEKLFF.

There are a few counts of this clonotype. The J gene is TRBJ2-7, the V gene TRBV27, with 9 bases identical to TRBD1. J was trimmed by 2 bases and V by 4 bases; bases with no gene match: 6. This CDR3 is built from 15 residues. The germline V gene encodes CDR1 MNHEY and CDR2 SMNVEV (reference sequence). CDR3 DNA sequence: TGTGCCAGCAGTTCAGCCCGGGACAGGGCCTACGAGCAGTACTTC. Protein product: CASSSARDRAYEQYF.

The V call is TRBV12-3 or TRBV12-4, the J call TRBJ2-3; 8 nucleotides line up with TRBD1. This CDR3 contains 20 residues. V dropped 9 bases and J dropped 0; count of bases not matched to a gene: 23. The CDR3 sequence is CASTRGPKFTGVTSTDTQYF. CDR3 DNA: TGTGCCAGTACCAGGGGGCCTAAATTCACAGGGGTTACTAGCACAGATACGCAGTATTTT.

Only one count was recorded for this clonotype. CDR3 DNA sequence: TGTGCCAGCAGCGTAGATAGGGGTCTGAGGTACAATGAGCAGTTCTTC. Amino acids: CASSVDRGLRYNEQFF. The chain carries TRBV9 and TRBJ2-1; possible D gene TRBD1, 5 bases. CDR1 SGDLS and CDR2 YYNGEE come from the germline V gene. Deletions cut 0 bases from V and 4 bases from J, with 14 bases between. This CDR3 has 16 residues.

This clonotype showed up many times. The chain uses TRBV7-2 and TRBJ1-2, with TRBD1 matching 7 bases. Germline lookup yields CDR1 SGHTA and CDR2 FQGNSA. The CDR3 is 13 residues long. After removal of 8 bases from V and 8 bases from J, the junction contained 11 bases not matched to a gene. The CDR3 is CASQIDRARGYTF. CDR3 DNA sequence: TGTGCCAGCCAGATCGACAGGGCTAGGGGCTACACCTTC.

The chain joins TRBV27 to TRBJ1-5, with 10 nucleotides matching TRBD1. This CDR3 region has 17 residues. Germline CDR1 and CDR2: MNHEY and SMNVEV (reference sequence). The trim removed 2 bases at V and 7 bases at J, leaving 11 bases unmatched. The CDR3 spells CASSLTPRTGGSQPQHF. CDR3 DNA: TGTGCCAGCAGTTTAACCCCGCGGACAGGGGGAAGCCAGCCCCAGCATTTT.

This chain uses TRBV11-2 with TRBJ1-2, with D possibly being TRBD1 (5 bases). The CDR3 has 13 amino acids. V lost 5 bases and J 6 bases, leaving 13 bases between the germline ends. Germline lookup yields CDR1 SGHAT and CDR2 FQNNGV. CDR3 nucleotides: TGTGCCAGCAGCCGCCCGGGACGTCATGGCTACACCTTC. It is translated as CASSRPGRHGYTF.

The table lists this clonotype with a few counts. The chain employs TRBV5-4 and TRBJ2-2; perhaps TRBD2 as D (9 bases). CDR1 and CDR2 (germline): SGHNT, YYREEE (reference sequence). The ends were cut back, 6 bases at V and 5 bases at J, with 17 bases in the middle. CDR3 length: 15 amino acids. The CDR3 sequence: CASIRGLAGTGELFF. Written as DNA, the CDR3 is TGTGCCAGCATCAGGGGGCTAGCGGGAACCGGGGAGCTGTTTTTT.

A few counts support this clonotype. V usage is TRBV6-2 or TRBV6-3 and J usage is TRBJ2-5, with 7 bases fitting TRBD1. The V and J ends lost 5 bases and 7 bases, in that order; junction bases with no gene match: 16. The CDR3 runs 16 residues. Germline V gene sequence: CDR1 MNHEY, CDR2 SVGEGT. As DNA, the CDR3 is TGTGCCAGCAGTCACGCCGGGACAGCGACATTGAGGACCCAGTACTTC. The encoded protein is CASSHAGTATLRTQYF.

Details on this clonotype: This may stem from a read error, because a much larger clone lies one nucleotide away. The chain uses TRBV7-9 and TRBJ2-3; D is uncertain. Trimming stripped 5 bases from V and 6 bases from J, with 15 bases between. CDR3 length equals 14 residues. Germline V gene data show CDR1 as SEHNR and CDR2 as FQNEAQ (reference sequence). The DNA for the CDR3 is TGTGCCAGCAGCCAATACCAGGTAACGGATACGCAGTATTTT. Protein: CASSQYQVTDTQYF.

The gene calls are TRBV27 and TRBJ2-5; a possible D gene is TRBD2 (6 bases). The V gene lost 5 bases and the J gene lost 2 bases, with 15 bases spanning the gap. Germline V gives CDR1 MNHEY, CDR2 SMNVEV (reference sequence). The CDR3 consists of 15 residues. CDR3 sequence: CASSTGGLRQETQYF. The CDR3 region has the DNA TGTGCCAGCAGTACCGGGGGATTAAGGCAAGAGACCCAGTACTTC.

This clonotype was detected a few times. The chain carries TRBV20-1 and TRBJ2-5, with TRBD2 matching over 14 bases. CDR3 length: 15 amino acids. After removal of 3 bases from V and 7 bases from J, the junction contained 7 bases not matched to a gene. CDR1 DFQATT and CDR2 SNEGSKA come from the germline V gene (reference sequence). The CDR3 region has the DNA TGCAGTGCTAGGACTAGCGGGAGGGTCGGCGGGACCCAGTACTTC. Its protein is CSARTSGRVGGTQYF.

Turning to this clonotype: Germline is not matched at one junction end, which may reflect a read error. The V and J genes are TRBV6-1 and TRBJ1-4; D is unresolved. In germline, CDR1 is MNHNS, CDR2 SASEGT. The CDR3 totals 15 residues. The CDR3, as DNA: TGTGCCAGCAGCGAAGTGCCGTACCGGGGTGAAAAACTGTTTTTT. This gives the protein CASSEVPYRGEKLFF.

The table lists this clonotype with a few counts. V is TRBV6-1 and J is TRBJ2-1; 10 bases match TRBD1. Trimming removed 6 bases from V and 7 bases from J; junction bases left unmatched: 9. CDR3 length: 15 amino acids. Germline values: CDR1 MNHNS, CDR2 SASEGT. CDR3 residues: CASRTPGTGVNEQFF. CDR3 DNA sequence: TGTGCCAGCAGAACCCCCGGGACAGGGGTAAATGAGCAGTTCTTC.

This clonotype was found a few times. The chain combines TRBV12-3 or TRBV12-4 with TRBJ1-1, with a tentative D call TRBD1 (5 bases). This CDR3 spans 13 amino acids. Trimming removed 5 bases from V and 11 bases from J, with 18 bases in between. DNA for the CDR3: TGTGCCAGCAGTCGCCTTGGGACCCTTCGGGCTTTCTTT. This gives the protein CASSRLGTLRAFF.

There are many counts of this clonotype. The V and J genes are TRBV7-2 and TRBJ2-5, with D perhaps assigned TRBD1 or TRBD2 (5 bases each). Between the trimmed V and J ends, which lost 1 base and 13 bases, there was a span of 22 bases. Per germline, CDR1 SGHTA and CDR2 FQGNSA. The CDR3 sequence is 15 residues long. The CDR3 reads CASSLEGIGILDLYF. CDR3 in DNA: TGTGCCAGCAGCTTAGAGGGGATCGGGATTCTGGACCTGTACTTC.

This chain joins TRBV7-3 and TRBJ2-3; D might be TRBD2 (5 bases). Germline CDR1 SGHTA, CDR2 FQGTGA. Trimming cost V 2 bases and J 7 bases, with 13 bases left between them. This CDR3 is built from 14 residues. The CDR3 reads CASSLGGSPNTQYF. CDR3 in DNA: TGTGCCAGCAGCTTAGGTGGGAGCCCAAATACGCAGTATTTT.

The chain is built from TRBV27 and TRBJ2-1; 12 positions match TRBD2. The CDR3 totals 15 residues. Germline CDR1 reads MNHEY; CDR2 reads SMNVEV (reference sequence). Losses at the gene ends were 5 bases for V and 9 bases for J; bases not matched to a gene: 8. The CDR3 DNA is TGTGCCAGCAGTATCCTAGCGGGAGGGCCTCCTGAGCAGTTCTTC. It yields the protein CASSILAGGPPEQFF.

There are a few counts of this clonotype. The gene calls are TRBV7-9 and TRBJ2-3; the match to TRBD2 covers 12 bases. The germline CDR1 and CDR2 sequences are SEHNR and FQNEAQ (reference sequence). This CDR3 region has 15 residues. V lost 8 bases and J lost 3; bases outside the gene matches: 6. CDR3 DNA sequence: TGTGCCAGCGGCACACTAGCGGGAGGTACAGATACGCAGTATTTT. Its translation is CASGTLAGGTDTQYF.

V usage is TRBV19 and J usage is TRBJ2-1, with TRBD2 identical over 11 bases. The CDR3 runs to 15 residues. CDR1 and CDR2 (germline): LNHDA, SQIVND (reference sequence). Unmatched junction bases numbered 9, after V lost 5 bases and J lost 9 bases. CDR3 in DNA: TGTGCCAGTAGTCAGGGTAGCGGGAGGGCCCGTGAGCAGTTCTTC. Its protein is CASSQGSGRAREQFF.

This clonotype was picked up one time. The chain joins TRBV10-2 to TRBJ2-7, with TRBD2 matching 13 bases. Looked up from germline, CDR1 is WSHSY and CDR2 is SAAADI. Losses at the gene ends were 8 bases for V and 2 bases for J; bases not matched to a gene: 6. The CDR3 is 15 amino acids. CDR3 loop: CASAPGTSGAYEQYV. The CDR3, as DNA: TGCGCCAGCGCCCCCGGGACTAGCGGGGCCTACGAGCAGTACGTC.

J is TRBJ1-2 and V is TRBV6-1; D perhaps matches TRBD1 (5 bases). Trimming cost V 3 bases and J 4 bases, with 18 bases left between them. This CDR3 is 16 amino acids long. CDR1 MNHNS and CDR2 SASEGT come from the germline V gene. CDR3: CASSDSGQVMIYGYTF. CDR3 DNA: TGTGCCAGCAGTGATTCAGGGCAGGTGATGATCTATGGCTACACCTTC.